These 22 T cell receptor beta chains were sequenced from one sample in a study of shared clonotypes between healthy human individuals (dated by TCRdb to between 2020 and 2021). The library was produced with the immunoSEQ multiplex PCR assay. TCRdb holds this immuneACCESS table with in-frame rearrangements only. Some clones are missing; in checked studies, unresolved V genes explain under half, and the rest has no known cause. Within this sample are under 2.5 million clones, with just under 95% of them counted one time only. 0.37% of the sample rests with the top ten. The source material was naive CD4+ T cells from PBMCs. The cell subset or site tag for this specimen amounts to: CD45RA+ positively selected. These receptors were taken from a man aged 18 to 30 in good health. Some clones in this sample may be carry-over from other donors' samples.

This chain links TRBV7-9 with TRBJ2-1; 13 nucleotides line up with TRBD2. V was clipped by 4 bases and J by 6 bases; unmatched bases: 0. Germline V lookup: CDR1 SEHNR, CDR2 FQNEAQ (reference sequence). The CDR3 extends over 14 amino acids. As DNA, the CDR3 is TGTGCCAGCAGCTGGACTAGCGGGAGCAATGAGCAGTTCTTC. It specifies CASSWTSGSNEQFF.

V usage is TRBV10-3 and J usage is TRBJ2-7, with D possibly matching TRBD1 (6 bases). The V end lost 2 bases, the J end lost 3 bases, and 11 bases lay between the germline ends. The CDR3 covers 14 residues. Per the germline V gene, CDR1 is ENHRY and CDR2 is SYGVKD. CDR3 loop: CAISELQGHYEQYF. CDR3 coding DNA: TGTGCCATCAGTGAGCTTCAGGGGCACTACGAGCAGTACTTC.

The chain recombines TRBV7-2 with TRBJ2-1; 13 bases are a match to TRBD2. This CDR3 comprises 16 residues. V lost 5 bases, J lost 8 bases, and 9 bases stayed unmatched. Germline V CDR1 and CDR2: SGHTA, FQGNSA. The CDR3 bases are TGTGCCAGCAGCCCCCAACTAGCGGGAGGGGGGGATGAGCAGTTCTTC. Translated: CASSPQLAGGGDEQFF.

The J gene is TRBJ2-4, the V gene TRBV11-2, with 10 positions matching TRBD2. J was trimmed by 2 bases and V by 2 bases; bases with no gene match: 9. The CDR3 is 18 amino acids. The germline gives CDR1 SGHAT, CDR2 FQNNGV. CDR3 region: CASSLPPSGSITKNIQYF. In DNA, the CDR3 is TGTGCCAGCAGCTTACCCCCTAGCGGGAGTATTACCAAAAACATTCAGTACTTC.

A remark on this clone: Other DNA sequences from this sample encode an identical CDR3 as well. This chain joins TRBV15 and TRBJ2-7, with D unresolved. The V end lost 0 bases, the J end lost 5 bases, and 2 bases lay between the germline ends. This CDR3 has 11 residues. Germline V CDR1 and CDR2: LNHNV, YYDKDF (reference sequence). The CDR3 spells CATSREDEQYF. CDR3 bases: TGTGCCACCAGCAGAGAAGACGAGCAGTACTTC. The complete variable domain, with remaining parts taken from reference TRBV15 and TRBJ2-7, reads DAMVIQNPRYQVTQFGKPVTLSCSQTLNHNVMYWYQQKSSQAPKLLFHYYDKDFNNEADTPDNFQSRRPNTSFCFLDIRSPGLGDTAMYLCATSREDEQYFGPGTRLTVT.

The rearrangement uses TRBV6-6 and TRBJ1-1; no definite D call. This CDR3 region has 12 residues. CDR1 is MNHNY, CDR2 SVGAGI, per germline (reference sequence). Trimming cost V 1 base and J 3 bases, with 3 bases left between them. CDR3 sequence: CASSYYYTEAFF. In DNA, the CDR3 is TGTGCCAGCAGTTACTACTACACTGAAGCTTTCTTT.

V is TRBV11-2 and J is TRBJ2-2, with 9 bases fitting TRBD2. In germline, CDR1 is SGHAT, CDR2 FQNNGV. The CDR3 consists of 17 residues. V lost 1 base and J lost 5; bases outside the gene matches: 8. This CDR3 reads CASSLVVAGVRTGELFF. The DNA for the CDR3 is TGTGCCAGCAGCTTAGTCGTAGCGGGAGTAAGGACCGGGGAGCTGTTTTTT.

This clone has only one observation. This chain connects TRBV29-1 to TRBJ1-1; D is uncertain. The CDR3 sequence is 12 residues long. V was pared by 6 bases and J by 6 bases, with 14 bases between. CDR1 is SQVTM, CDR2 ANQGSEA, per germline. The CDR3 spells CSVRTEGPEAFF. As DNA, the CDR3 is TGCAGCGTGAGGACCGAGGGCCCTGAAGCTTTCTTT.

CDR3: CASSSSRTSGRQETQYF. The CDR3, as DNA: TGTGCCAGCTCGTCAAGCCGGACTAGCGGGAGGCAAGAGACCCAGTACTTC. The chain has TRBV18 and TRBJ2-5, with TRBD2 matching over 14 bases. The V segment lost 6 bases and the J segment 2 bases; nucleotides outside the gene matches: 8. This CDR3 is built from 17 residues. CDR1 and CDR2 (germline): KGHSH, LQKENI.

The chain uses TRBV30 and TRBJ2-7; D possibly corresponds to TRBD2 (7 bases). The V gene lost 5 bases and the J gene lost 2 bases, with 16 bases spanning the gap. CDR3 size: 14 residues. Per germline, CDR1 GTSNPN and CDR2 SVGIG (reference sequence). The CDR3 here is CAWGGAARTYEQYF. In DNA form, the CDR3 reads TGTGCCTGGGGGGGGGCCGCCAGAACCTACGAGCAGTACTTC.

Turning to this clone: The same CDR3 arises from other DNA sequences in this sample as well. This sequence joins TRBV2 and TRBJ2-7; 7 bases align to TRBD2. The CDR3 is made up of 12 amino acids. V dropped 6 bases and J dropped 2; count of bases not matched to a gene: 1. From germline, CDR1 is SNHLY and CDR2 FYNNEI. For the CDR3, the DNA is TGTGCCAGCAGGGGGGGGACCTACGAGCAGTACTTC. It codes for CASRGGTYEQYF.

V usage is TRBV28 and J usage is TRBJ2-5; D is possibly TRBD2 (7 bases). This CDR3 contains 18 residues. Germline CDR1 MDHEN, CDR2 SYDVKM. V lost 2 bases and J 7 bases, leaving 26 bases between the germline ends. CDR3 DNA sequence: TGTGCCAGCAGTTTAGAGAGTATAGGCGGGGGCCTGCCGGGGACCCAGTACTTC. It is translated as CASSLESIGGGLPGTQYF.

The chain carries TRBV18 and TRBJ1-5; maybe TRBD1 (5 bases). Germline V lookup: CDR1 KGHSH, CDR2 LQKENI. V gave up 5 bases and J gave up 3 bases, with 14 bases separating them. The CDR3 contains 15 residues. The CDR3 here is CASSISQGVNQPQHF. The DNA for the CDR3 is TGTGCCAGCTCAATTTCTCAGGGAGTCAATCAGCCCCAGCATTTT.

This clone was seen only once. The chain employs TRBV5-5 and TRBJ2-2, with D possibly being TRBD1 or TRBD2 (6 bases each). CDR1 is SGHKS, CDR2 YYEKEE, per germline (reference sequence). V was trimmed by 1 base and J by 1 base, leaving 11 bases between them. The CDR3 is 16 amino acids. CDR3 DNA: TGTGCCAGCAGCTTGTTCGGGGGCGGGAACACCGGGGAGCTGTTTTTT. It yields the protein CASSLFGGGNTGELFF.

To note about this clone: The sample carries other DNA sequences with the same CDR3. V usage is TRBV6-5 and J usage is TRBJ2-7; 7 bases align to TRBD1. This CDR3 is 12 amino acids long. Germline V gene sequence: CDR1 MNHEY, CDR2 SVGAGI. V lost 6 bases, J lost 1 base, and 0 bases stayed unmatched. CDR3 in amino acids: CASRGQSYEQYF. DNA for the CDR3: TGTGCCAGCAGGGGACAGTCCTACGAGCAGTACTTC.

The chain couples TRBV7-8 to TRBJ1-2; D is uncertain. The CDR3 has 14 amino acids. CDR1 SGHVS and CDR2 FQNEAQ come from the germline V gene. Deletions cut 4 bases from V and 4 bases from J, with 13 bases between. The CDR3 region is CASSSPGRSYGYTF. The DNA for the CDR3 is TGTGCCAGCAGCTCCCCGGGGAGGAGCTATGGCTACACCTTC.

The chain links TRBV27 to TRBJ2-7; TRBD1 aligns across 7 bases. The germline gives CDR1 MNHEY, CDR2 SMNVEV (reference sequence). The CDR3 extends over 15 amino acids. Unmatched junction bases numbered 11, after V lost 5 bases and J lost 4 bases. The CDR3 region has the DNA TGTGCCAGCAGTAAGCGACAGGGTGGAGTTTACGAGCAGTACTTC. Amino acid sequence: CASSKRQGGVYEQYF.

As DNA, the CDR3 is TGTGCCAGCAGCCCGGGGGGAGGGACGGAGCAGTTCTTC. Amino acids: CASSPGGGTEQFF. The J gene is TRBJ2-1, the V gene TRBV6-6; 7 bases are shared with TRBD2. Germline V CDR1 and CDR2: MNHNY, SVGAGI (reference sequence). There are 13 residues in the CDR3. The ends lost 6 bases at V and 10 bases at J; junction bases unmatched: 9.

The chain joins TRBV2 to TRBJ1-4, with D unclear. Germline V gene lookup returns CDR1 SNHLY and CDR2 FYNNEI. Trimming left V 7 bases short and J 0 bases short, with 9 bases between. The CDR3 extends over 14 amino acids. The CDR3 is CASTAGSTNEKLFF. The CDR3 DNA follows: TGTGCCAGCACCGCGGGGTCAACTAATGAAAAACTGTTTTTT. The full variable domain, in which reference TRBV2 and TRBJ1-4 provide the parts outside the CDR3, is EPEVTQTPSHQVTQMGQEVILRCVPISNHLYFYWYRQILGQKVEFLVSFYNNEISEKSEIFDDQFSVERPDGSNFTLKIRSTKLEDSAMYFCASTAGSTNEKLFFGSGTQLSVL.

About this clone: Other DNA sequences of this sample code for an identical CDR3. The rearrangement uses TRBV28 and TRBJ2-7; no reliable D call. The CDR3 spans 12 residues. Trimming left V 3 bases short and J 6 bases short, with 9 bases between. CDR1 MDHEN and CDR2 SYDVKM come from the germline V gene. CDR3 nucleotides: TGTGCCAGCAGTTTGGTGACCGGCGAGCAGTACTTC. This sequence encodes CASSLVTGEQYF.

The chain is built from TRBV18 and TRBJ2-1; perhaps TRBD2 as D (6 bases). Trimming stripped 4 bases from V and 3 bases from J, with 13 bases between. CDR3 length: 15 amino acids. The germline V gene encodes CDR1 KGHSH and CDR2 LQKENI. In nucleotides, the CDR3 is TGTGCCAGCTCACTCGGGAGCACCTTCTACAATGAGCAGTTCTTC. It yields the protein CASSLGSTFYNEQFF. Full variable domain (rest looked up from reference TRBV18 and TRBJ2-1): NAGVMQNPRHLVRRRGQEARLRCSPMKGHSHVYWYRQLPEEGLKFMVYLQKENIIDESGMPKERFSAEFPKEGPSILRIQQVVRGDSAAYFCASSLGSTFYNEQFFGPGTRLTVL.

The V and J genes are TRBV6-5 and TRBJ2-7, with D possibly being TRBD1 (5 bases). Germline V gene sequence: CDR1 MNHEY, CDR2 SVGAGI. CDR3 length: 13 amino acids. V was clipped by 6 bases and J by 1 base, with 10 bases between them. The CDR3 sequence is CASRYRNSYEQYF. The CDR3 DNA reads as TGTGCCAGCAGGTACAGGAATTCCTACGAGCAGTACTTC.